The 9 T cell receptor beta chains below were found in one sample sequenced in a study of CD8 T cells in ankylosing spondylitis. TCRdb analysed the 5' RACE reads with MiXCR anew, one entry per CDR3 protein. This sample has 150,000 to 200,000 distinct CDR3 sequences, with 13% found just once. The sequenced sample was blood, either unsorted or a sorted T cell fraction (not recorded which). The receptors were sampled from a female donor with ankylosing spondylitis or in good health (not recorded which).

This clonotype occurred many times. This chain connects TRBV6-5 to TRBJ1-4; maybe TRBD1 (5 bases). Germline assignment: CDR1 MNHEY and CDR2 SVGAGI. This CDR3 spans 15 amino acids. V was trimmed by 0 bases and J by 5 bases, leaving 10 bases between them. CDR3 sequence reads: CASSYSRGINEKLFF. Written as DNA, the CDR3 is TGTGCCAGCAGTTACTCAAGGGGCATAAATGAAAAACTGTTTTTT.

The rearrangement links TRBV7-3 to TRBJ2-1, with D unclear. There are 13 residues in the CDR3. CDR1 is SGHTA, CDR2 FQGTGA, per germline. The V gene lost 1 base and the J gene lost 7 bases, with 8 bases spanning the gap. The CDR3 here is CASSLSFGNEQFF. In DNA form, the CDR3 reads TGTGCCAGCAGCTTAAGCTTCGGGAATGAGCAGTTCTTC.

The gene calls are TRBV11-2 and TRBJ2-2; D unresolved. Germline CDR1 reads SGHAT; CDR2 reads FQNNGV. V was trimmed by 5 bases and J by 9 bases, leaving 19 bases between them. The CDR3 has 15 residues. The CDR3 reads CASSPLGTNRRELFF. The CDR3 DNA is TGTGCCAGCAGCCCCCTGGGAACCAACCGCCGGGAGCTGTTTTTT.

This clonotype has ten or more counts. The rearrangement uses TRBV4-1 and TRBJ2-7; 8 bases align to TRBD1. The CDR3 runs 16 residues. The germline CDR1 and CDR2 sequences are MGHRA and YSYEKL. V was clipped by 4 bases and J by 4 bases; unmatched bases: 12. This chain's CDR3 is CASSLDPGQGSYEQYF. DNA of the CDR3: TGCGCCAGCAGCCTCGACCCCGGACAGGGTAGTTACGAGCAGTACTTC.

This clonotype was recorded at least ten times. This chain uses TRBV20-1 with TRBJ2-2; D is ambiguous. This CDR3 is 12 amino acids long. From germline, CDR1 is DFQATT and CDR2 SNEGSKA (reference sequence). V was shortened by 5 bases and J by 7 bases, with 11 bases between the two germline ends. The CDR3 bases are TGCAGTGCTGGTGGGAACCACGGGGAGCTGTTTTTT. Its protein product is CSAGGNHGELFF.

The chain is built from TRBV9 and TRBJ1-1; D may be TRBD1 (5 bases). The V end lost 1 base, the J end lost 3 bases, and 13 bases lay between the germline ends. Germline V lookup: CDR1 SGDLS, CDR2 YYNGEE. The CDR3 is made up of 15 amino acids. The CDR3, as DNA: TGTGCCAGCAGCGTATCGGTCCTAGGGGACACTGAAGCTTTCTTT. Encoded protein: CASSVSVLGDTEAFF.

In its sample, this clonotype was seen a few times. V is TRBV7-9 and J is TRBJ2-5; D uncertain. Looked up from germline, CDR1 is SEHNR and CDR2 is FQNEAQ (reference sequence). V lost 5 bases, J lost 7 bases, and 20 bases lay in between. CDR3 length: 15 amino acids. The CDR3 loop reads CASSPGRRSFGTQYF. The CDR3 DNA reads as TGTGCCAGCAGCCCCGGACGTCGAAGTTTTGGGACCCAGTACTTC. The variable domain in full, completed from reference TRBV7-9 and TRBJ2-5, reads DTGVSQNPRHKITKRGQNVTFRCDPISEHNRLYWYRQTLGQGPEFLTYFQNEAQLEKSRLLSDRFSAERPKGSFSTLEIQRTEQGDSAMYLCASSPGRRSFGTQYFGPGTRLLVL.

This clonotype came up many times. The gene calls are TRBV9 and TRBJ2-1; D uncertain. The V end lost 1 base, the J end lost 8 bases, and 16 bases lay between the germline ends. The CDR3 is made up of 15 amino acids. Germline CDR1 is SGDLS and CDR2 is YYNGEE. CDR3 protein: CASSVSGFSKDEQFF. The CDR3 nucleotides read TGTGCCAGCAGCGTATCCGGCTTTTCTAAGGATGAGCAGTTCTTC.

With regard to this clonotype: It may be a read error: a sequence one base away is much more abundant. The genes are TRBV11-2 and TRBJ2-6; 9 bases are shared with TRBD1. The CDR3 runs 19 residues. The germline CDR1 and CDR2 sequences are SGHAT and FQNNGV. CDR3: CAGSLQPGQGNSGANVLTF. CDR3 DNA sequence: TGTGCCGGCAGCTTACAACCGGGACAGGGAAACTCTGGGGCCAACGTCCTGACTTTC.